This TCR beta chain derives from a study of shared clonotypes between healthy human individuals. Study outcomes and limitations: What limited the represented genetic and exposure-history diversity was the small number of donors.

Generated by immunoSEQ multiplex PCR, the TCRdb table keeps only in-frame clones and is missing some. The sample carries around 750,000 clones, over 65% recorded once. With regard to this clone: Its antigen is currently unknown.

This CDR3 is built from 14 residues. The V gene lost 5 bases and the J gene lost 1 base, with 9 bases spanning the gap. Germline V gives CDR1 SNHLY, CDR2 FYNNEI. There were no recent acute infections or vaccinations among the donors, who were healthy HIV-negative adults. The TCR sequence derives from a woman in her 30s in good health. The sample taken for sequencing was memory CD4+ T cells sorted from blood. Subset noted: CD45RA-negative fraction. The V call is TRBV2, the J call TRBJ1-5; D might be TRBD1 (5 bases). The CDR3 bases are TGTGCCAGCAGTACCTGGGGGAGCAATCAGCCCCAGCATTTT. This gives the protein CASSTWGSNQPQHF.